This T cell receptor beta chain was sequenced for a study of post-analysis software for immune sequencing data. Points from the study as a whole: Patients had higher frequencies than controls of a handful of TRBV segments, including TRBV5-6, TRBV5-1 and TRBV20-1. Strong same-batch co-clustering of samples appeared with F measure clustering.

TCR beta cDNA libraries had unique molecular identifiers. TCRdb reanalysed the PCR reads using MiXCR and keeps one entry per CDR3 protein. The sample holds about 820,000 distinct CDR3 sequences; approximately 50% are singletons and the top ten take around 4.5%. This CDR3 is 15 amino acids long. In germline, CDR1 is MNHEY, CDR2 SMNVEV (reference sequence). Trimming left V 4 bases short and J 3 bases short, with 15 bases between. This clonotype turned up a few times. Its antigen remains unidentified. The specimen was blood. The chain joins TRBV27 to TRBJ1-2; D might be TRBD1 (6 bases). The sequence came from a girl aged 10 to 17 with multiple sclerosis. This chain's CDR3 is CASSYLGGADYGYTF. The CDR3 DNA reads TGTGCCAGCAGTTATCTCGGGGGGGCGGACTATGGCTACACCTTC.